Presented here are 19 T cell receptor beta chains from one specimen sequenced in a study of a mutant IDH1 vaccine in newly diagnosed glioma. Specified time point: week 47, end of study. Vaccine doses each comprised 300 ug of mutant IDH1 20-mer peptide, with topical imiquimod. Data came from immunoSEQ multiplex PCR; TCRdb stores just in-frame clones and leaves some out. The sample lists about 56,000 clones; roughly 80% were seen once. Antigens for these TCRs are unknown. Material: PBMCs, obtained from a glioma patient whose treatment included an IDH1 peptide vaccine. Source of these receptors: a man aged 50-60 years with glioma.

This clone was observed a few times. The chain recombines TRBV27 with TRBJ1-1; 7 bases fit TRBD1. Germline V gives CDR1 MNHEY, CDR2 SMNVEV (reference sequence). The CDR3 has 14 residues. Unmatched junction bases numbered 8, after V lost 5 bases and J lost 5 bases. The DNA of the CDR3 is TGTGCCAGCAGTCCGCTCGACAGGGAGACTGAAGCTTTCTTT. This gives the protein CASSPLDRETEAFF.

The J gene is TRBJ2-7, the V gene TRBV7-2; D gene uncertain. Germline V CDR1 and CDR2: SGHTA, FQGNSA. The CDR3 runs 13 residues. The ends were cut back, 4 bases at V and 1 base at J, with 8 bases in the middle. The chain's CDR3 is CASSSRPSYEQYF. The CDR3 DNA reads TGTGCCAGCAGCTCAAGACCGTCCTACGAGCAGTACTTC.

The chain recombines TRBV4-2 with TRBJ2-3; 7 positions agree with TRBD2. The CDR3 extends over 17 amino acids. The V and J ends lost 3 bases and 0 bases, in that order; junction bases with no gene match: 9. The germline V gene has CDR1 LGHNA and CDR2 YNFKEQ. CDR3 residues: CASSQSPWGGSTDTQYF. For the CDR3, the DNA is TGTGCCAGCAGCCAGTCCCCCTGGGGGGGGAGCACAGATACGCAGTATTTT.

This clone has a handful of counts. The chain couples TRBV7-2 to TRBJ1-2; 7 nucleotides align to TRBD1. The germline CDR1 and CDR2 sequences are SGHTA and FQGNSA. The CDR3 is made up of 13 amino acids. V lost 4 bases, J lost 9 bases, and 8 bases stayed unmatched. The CDR3 nucleotides read TGTGCCAGCAGCTGGGACAGCGACAGTAGCTACACCTTC. As protein: CASSWDSDSSYTF.

V is TRBV27 and J is TRBJ1-1, with 8 bases lining up with TRBD1. Trimming cost V 3 bases and J 5 bases; bases outside gene matches: 5. There are 14 residues in the CDR3. Germline-derived CDR1 and CDR2 are MNHEY and SMNVEV (reference sequence). In nucleotides, the CDR3 is TGTGCCAGCAGTTTCCACACAGGGGGTACTGAAGCTTTCTTT. Translated: CASSFHTGGTEAFF.

This clone ranks as large. The chain couples TRBV6-4 to TRBJ2-3, with D possibly being TRBD1 or TRBD2 (5 bases each). Per germline, CDR1 MRHNA and CDR2 SNTAGT. V was cut by 2 bases and J by 1 base, with 10 bases left in between. This CDR3 comprises 15 residues. Written as DNA, the CDR3 is TGTGCCAGCAGTGACGGGGTGGGGGGCACAGATACGCAGTATTTT. This translates into CASSDGVGGTDTQYF.

Remarks on this clone: One junction end does not reproduce the germline sequence, and a read error may be involved. The CDR3 DNA sequence: TGTGCCAGCTGTGAAGGTCGGATCCAAGAGACCCAGTACTTC. It specifies CASCEGRIQETQYF. The V and J genes are TRBV2 and TRBJ2-5; D gene unclear. The CDR3 spans 14 residues. In germline, CDR1 is SNHLY, CDR2 FYNNEI.

The rearrangement links TRBV29-1 to TRBJ1-1, with 8 bases fitting TRBD1. This CDR3 has 12 amino acids. The germline V gene has CDR1 SQVTM and CDR2 ANQGSEA. V trimming: 7 bases; J trimming: 1 base; junction bases outside the gene matches: 2. The CDR3 protein is CSGTGGNTEAFF. CDR3 nucleotide sequence: TGCAGCGGTACAGGGGGGAACACTGAAGCTTTCTTT. Full variable domain (missing parts from reference TRBV29-1 and TRBJ1-1): SAVISQKPSRDICQRGTSLTIQCQVDSQVTMMFWYRQQPGQSLTLIATANQGSEATYESGFVIDKFPISRPNLTFSTLTVSNMSPEDSSIYLCSGTGGNTEAFFGQGTRLTVV.

The J gene is TRBJ1-5, the V gene TRBV7-2, with a weak D call TRBD1 (6 bases). The CDR3 has 16 amino acids. Trimming took 5 bases from V and 1 from J, leaving 15 bases between them. CDR1 is SGHTA, CDR2 FQGNSA, per germline. The CDR3 DNA reads as TGTGCCAGCAGCCTCCGTCAGGGGATAAGCAATCAGCCCCAGCATTTT. Translated: CASSLRQGISNQPQHF.

The chain links TRBV6-1 to TRBJ1-5; D uncertain. V was pared by 4 bases and J by 6 bases, with 16 bases between. The CDR3 covers 15 residues. Germline loops: CDR1 MNHNS, CDR2 SASEGT. CDR3 in DNA: TGTGCCAGCAGTGTTAACAGTCTATTCCGTCAGCCCCAGCATTTT. Translating it yields CASSVNSLFRQPQHF.

The gene calls are TRBV19 and TRBJ1-2, with D perhaps matching TRBD1 (6 bases). The V end was cut by 5 bases, the J end by 5 bases, with 9 bases between. CDR3 length: 12 residues. Germline CDR1 and CDR2: LNHDA and SQIVND (reference sequence). The CDR3 spells CASSAGQYGYTF. Written as DNA, the CDR3 is TGTGCCAGTAGTGCAGGACAGTATGGCTACACCTTC.

The chain uses TRBV29-1 and TRBJ2-5; TRBD2 aligns across 7 bases. V was clipped by 4 bases and J by 1 base; unmatched bases: 3. This CDR3 is 13 amino acids long. Germline V gives CDR1 SQVTM, CDR2 ANQGSEA. The chain's CDR3 is CSVAAGVQETQYF. CDR3 DNA sequence: TGCAGCGTTGCGGCGGGGGTCCAAGAGACCCAGTACTTC.

The chain has TRBV5-1 and TRBJ2-2, with 9 bases identical to TRBD2. The CDR3 length is 17 residues. Per the germline V gene, CDR1 is SGHRS and CDR2 is YFSETQ. J was trimmed by 1 base and V by 0 bases; bases with no gene match: 4. The CDR3 DNA is TGCGCCAGCAGCTTGGCGGCGGGGGGGCTGAACACCGGGGAGCTGTTTTTT. Protein sequence: CASSLAAGGLNTGELFF.

The chain has TRBV7-6 and TRBJ1-5; 7 bases agree with TRBD1. In germline, CDR1 is SGHVS, CDR2 FNYEAQ. The CDR3 length is 15 residues. The trim removed 5 bases at V and 3 bases at J, leaving 7 bases unmatched. Written as DNA, the CDR3 is TGTGCCAGCAGCGCGCAGGGGGGAGCCAATCAGCCCCAGCATTTT. It is translated as CASSAQGGANQPQHF.

In regard to this clone: A junction boundary mismatches the germline segment, possibly from a read error. The J gene is TRBJ1-6, the V gene TRBV7-7; TRBD1 matches 7 bases. The CDR3 contains 17 residues. The germline gives CDR1 SSHAT, CDR2 FNYEAQ (reference sequence). The DNA for the CDR3 is TGTGCTAGCAGCTCCGAGATACGGGACAGTTATAATTCACCCCTCCACTTT. This gives the protein CASSSEIRDSYNSPLHF.

The rearrangement uses TRBV18 and TRBJ2-5, with 7 bases aligning to TRBD1. Losses at the gene ends were 8 bases for V and 2 bases for J; bases not matched to a gene: 8. In germline, CDR1 is KGHSH, CDR2 LQKENI. This CDR3 comprises 14 residues. The CDR3, as DNA: TGTGCCAGCCAACCAGACAGGGTGCAAGAGACCCAGTACTTC. Protein: CASQPDRVQETQYF.

This clone appeared a single time. V usage is TRBV28 and J usage is TRBJ1-5; D is uncertain. Trimming shortened V by 2 bases and J by 7 bases, and 3 bases separated the two germline ends. Germline-derived CDR1 and CDR2 are MDHEN and SYDVKM. The CDR3 sequence is 11 residues long. The DNA of the CDR3 is TGTGCCAGCAGTTTAACGCAGCCCCAGCATTTT. This codes for CASSLTQPQHF.

This clone was counted once. The chain links TRBV5-1 to TRBJ1-1; a possible D gene is TRBD1 (6 bases). This CDR3 contains 15 residues. Trimming cost V 7 bases and J 0 bases, with 16 bases left between them. From germline, CDR1 is SGHRS and CDR2 YFSETQ. CDR3 bases: TGCGCCAGCTCGAAGGGGGTTTGGATGAACACTGAAGCTTTCTTT. This sequence encodes CASSKGVWMNTEAFF.

V is TRBV30 and J is TRBJ1-3; D ambiguous. Trimming took 2 bases from V and 7 from J, leaving 12 bases between them. Germline V gives CDR1 GTSNPN, CDR2 SVGIG (reference sequence). This CDR3 is built from 13 residues. The CDR3 DNA sequence: TGTGCCTGGAGTACCCCCATAGGGAACACCATATATTTT. Translating it yields CAWSTPIGNTIYF.